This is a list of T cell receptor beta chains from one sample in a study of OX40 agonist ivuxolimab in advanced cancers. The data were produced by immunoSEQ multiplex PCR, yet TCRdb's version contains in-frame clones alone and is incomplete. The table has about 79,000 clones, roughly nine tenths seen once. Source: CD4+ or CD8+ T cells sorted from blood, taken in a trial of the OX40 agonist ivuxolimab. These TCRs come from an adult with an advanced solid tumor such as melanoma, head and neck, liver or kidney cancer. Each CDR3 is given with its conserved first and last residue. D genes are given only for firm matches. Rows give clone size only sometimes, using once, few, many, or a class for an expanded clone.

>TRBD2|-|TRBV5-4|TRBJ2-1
CASSLISGGSSEQFF
TGTGCCAGCAGCTTAATATCCGGCGGGAGCTCCGAGCAGTTCTTC
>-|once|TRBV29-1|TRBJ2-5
CSAAGSLQETQYF
TGCAGCGCGGCCGGGTCACTCCAAGAGACCCAGTACTTC
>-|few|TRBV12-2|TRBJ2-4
CASRLAHVTSGKPGQNGAKNIQYF
TGTGCAAGTCGCTTAGCCCATGTGACTAGCGGGAAGCCGGGGCAAAATGGAGCCAAAAACATTCAGTACTTC
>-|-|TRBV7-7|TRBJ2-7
CASSLGVGQPYEQYF
TGTGCCAGCAGCTTAGGTGTAGGGCAACCCTACGAGCAGTACTTC
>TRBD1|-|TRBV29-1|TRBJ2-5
CSVSGQGQETQYF
TGCAGCGTCTCCGGACAGGGCCAAGAGACCCAGTACTTC
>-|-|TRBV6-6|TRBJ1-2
CASSRQESYGYTF
TGTGCCAGCAGCCGACAGGAAAGCTATGGCTACACCTTC
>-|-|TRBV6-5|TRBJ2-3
CASSYWGGASTDTQYF
TGTGCCAGCAGTTACTGGGGAGGTGCCAGCACAGATACGCAGTATTTT
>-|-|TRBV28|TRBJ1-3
CASSLSFSGNTIYF
TGTGCCAGCAGTTTATCCTTCTCTGGAAACACCATATATTTT
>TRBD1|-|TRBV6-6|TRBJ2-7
CASRYRDRGHEQYF
TGTGCCAGCAGATACCGGGACAGGGGCCACGAGCAGTACTTC
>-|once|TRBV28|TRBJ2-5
CASSPRRIPQETQYF
TGTGCCAGCAGCCCAAGGCGGATCCCGCAAGAGACCCAGTACTTC
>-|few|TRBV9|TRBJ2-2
CASSVAANTGELFF
TGTGCCAGCAGCGTAGCAGCGAACACCGGGGAGCTGTTTTTT
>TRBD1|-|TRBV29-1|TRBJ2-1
CSSDRAYSNEQFF
TGCAGCTCCGACAGGGCCTATTCGAATGAGCAGTTCTTC
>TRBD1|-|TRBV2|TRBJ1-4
CASRRQGATNEKLFF
TGTGCCAGCAGGCGCCAGGGGGCAACTAATGAAAAACTGTTTTTT
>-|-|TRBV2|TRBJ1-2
CASSDRVGGYTF
TGTGCCAGCAGTGACCGGGTGGGGGGCTACACCTTC
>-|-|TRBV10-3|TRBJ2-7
CAITSSRLKYEQYF
TGTGCCATCACATCCAGCAGGTTGAAATACGAGCAGTACTTC
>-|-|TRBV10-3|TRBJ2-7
CAIRGTGKSEQYF
TGTGCCATCAGGGGGACGGGAAAGTCCGAGCAGTACTTC
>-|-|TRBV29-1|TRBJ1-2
CSVLDPANYGYTF
TGCAGCGTCCTGGACCCAGCAAACTATGGCTACACCTTC
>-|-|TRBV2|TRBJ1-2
CASKGGSNYGYTF
TGTGCCAGCAAGGGGGGCAGTAACTATGGCTACACCTTC
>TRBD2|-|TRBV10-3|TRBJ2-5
CATGVGGEETQYF
TGTGCCACCGGTGTCGGGGGGGAAGAGACCCAGTACTTC
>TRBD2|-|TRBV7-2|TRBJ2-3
CASSLTSGDTQYF
TGTGCCAGCAGCTTAACTAGCGGAGATACGCAGTATTTT
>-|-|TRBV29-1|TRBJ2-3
CSVEEGGTDTQYF
TGCAGCGTTGAGGAGGGAGGCACAGATACGCAGTATTTT
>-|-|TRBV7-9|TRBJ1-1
CASSLDQGVYAAEAFF
TGTGCCAGCAGCTTAGACCAGGGCGTATATGCGGCTGAAGCTTTCTTT
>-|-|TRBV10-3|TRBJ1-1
CAISESTRNIPEAFF
TGTGCCATCAGTGAGTCGACGCGGAATATACCTGAAGCTTTCTTT
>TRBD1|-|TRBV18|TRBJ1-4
CASSPQGTNEKLFF
TGTGCCAGCTCCCCACAGGGGACCAATGAAAAACTGTTTTTT
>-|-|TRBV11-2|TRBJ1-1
CASSLWGIGNTEAFF
TGTGCCAGCAGCTTATGGGGTATCGGGAACACTGAAGCTTTCTTT
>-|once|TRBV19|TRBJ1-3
CASRSTRRLSGNTIYF
TGTGCCAGTAGGTCGACCCGGCGACTCTCTGGAAACACCATATATTTT
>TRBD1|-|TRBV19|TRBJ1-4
CASSRRGQEKLFF
TGTGCCAGTAGTAGGAGGGGGCAGGAAAAACTGTTTTTT
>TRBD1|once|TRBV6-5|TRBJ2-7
CASGQGAYYEQYF
TGTGCCAGCGGACAGGGGGCTTACTACGAGCAGTACTTC
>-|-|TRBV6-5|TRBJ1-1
CASSPQGSTEAFF
TGTGCCAGCAGTCCTCAAGGGAGTACTGAAGCTTTCTTT
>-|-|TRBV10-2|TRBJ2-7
CASGGQADSYEQYF
TGCGCCAGCGGAGGTCAAGCGGACTCCTACGAGCAGTACTTC
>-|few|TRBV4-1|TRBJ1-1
CASRAIQGNTEAFF
TGCGCCAGCAGGGCAATACAGGGAAACACTGAAGCTTTCTTT
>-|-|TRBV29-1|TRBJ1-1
CSVCPAGFLGEAFF
TGCAGCGTCTGCCCGGCGGGGTTTTTGGGTGAAGCTTTCTTT
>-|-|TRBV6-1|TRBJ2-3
CASRRLITDTQYF
TGTGCCAGCAGGCGACTCATCACAGATACGCAGTATTTT
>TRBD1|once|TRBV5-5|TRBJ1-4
CASSLRGRREKLFF
TGTGCCAGCAGCTTGAGGGGGCGCCGGGAAAAACTGTTTTTT
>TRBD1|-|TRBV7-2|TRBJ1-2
CASSLAGNRGEVYGYTF
TGTGCCAGCAGCTTAGCCGGCAACAGGGGGGAAGTTTATGGCTACACCTTC
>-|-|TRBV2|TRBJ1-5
CASSELPSNQPQHF
TGTGCCAGCAGTGAATTGCCTAGCAATCAGCCCCAGCATTTT